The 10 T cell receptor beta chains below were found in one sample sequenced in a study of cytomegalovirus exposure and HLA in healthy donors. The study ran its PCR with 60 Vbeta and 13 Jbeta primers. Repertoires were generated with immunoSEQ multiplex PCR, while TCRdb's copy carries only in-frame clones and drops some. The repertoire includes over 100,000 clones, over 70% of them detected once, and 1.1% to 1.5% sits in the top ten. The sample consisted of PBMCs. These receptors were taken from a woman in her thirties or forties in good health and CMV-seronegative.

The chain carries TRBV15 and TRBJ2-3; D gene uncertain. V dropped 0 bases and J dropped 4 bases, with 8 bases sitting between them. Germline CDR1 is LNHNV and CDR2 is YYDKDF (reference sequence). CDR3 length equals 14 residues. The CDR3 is CATSRDRGPDTQYF. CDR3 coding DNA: TGTGCCACCAGCAGAGATCGTGGGCCAGATACGCAGTATTTT.

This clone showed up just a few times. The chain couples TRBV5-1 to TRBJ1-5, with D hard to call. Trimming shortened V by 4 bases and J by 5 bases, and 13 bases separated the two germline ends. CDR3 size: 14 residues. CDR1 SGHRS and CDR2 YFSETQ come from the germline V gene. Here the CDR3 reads CASSTGEDYQPQHF. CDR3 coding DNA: TGCGCCAGCAGCACGGGAGAAGATTATCAGCCCCAGCATTTT.

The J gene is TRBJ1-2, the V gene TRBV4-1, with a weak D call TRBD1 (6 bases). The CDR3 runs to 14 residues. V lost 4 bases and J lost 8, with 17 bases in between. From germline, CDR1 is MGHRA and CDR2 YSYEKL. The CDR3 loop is CASSRKQSGEGYTF. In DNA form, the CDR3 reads TGCGCCAGCAGCCGAAAGCAGTCAGGGGAAGGCTACACCTTC.

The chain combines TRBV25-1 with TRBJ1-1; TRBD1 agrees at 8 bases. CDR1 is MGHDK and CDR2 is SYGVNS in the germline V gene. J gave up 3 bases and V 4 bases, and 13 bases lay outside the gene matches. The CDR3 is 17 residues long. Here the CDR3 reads CASSGIGQGGRDTEAFF. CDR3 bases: TGTGCCAGCAGTGGCATCGGACAGGGAGGGAGGGACACTGAAGCTTTCTTT.

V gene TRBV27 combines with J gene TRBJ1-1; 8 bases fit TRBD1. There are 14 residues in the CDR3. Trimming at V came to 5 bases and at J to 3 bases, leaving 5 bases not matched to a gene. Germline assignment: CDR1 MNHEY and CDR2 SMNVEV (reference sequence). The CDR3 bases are TGTGCCAGCAGTCTCAGGGGGCTCGACACTGAAGCTTTCTTT. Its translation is CASSLRGLDTEAFF.

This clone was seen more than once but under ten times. CDR3 region: CAWRVSPGTTGANYGYTF. The CDR3 DNA follows: TGTGCCTGGAGGGTATCCCCCGGGACGACGGGGGCTAACTATGGCTACACCTTC. The J gene is TRBJ1-2, the V gene TRBV30, with a possible D match to TRBD1 (5 bases). There are 18 residues in the CDR3. Germline V CDR1 and CDR2: GTSNPN, SVGIG (reference sequence). The V end was cut by 3 bases, the J end by 0 bases, with 23 bases between.

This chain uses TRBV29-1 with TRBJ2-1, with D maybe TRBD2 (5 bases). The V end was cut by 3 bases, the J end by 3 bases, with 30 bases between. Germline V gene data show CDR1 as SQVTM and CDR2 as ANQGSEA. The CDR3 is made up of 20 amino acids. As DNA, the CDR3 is TGCAGCGTTGAGGATAGTGGGCCCCGGGGTCACTTCGCGGTCTACAATGAGCAGTTCTTC. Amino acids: CSVEDSGPRGHFAVYNEQFF.

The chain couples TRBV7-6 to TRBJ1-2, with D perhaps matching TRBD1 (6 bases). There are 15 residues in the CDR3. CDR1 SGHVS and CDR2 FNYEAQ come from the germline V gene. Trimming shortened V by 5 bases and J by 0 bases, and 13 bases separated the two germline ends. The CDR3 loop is CASSIGGATNYGYTF. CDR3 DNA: TGTGCCAGCAGCATAGGGGGAGCTACTAACTATGGCTACACCTTC.

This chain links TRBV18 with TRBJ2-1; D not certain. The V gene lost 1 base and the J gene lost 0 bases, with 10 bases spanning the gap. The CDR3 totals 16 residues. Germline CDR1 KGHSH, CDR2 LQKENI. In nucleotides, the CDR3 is TGTGCCAGCTCACCACGCGAGATAAGCTCCTACAATGAGCAGTTCTTC. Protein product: CASSPREISSYNEQFF.

CDR3 nucleotide sequence: TGTGCCTGGAGTGTGGGACAAATAGGCACCGGGGAGCTGTTTTTT. Translating gives CAWSVGQIGTGELFF. J is TRBJ2-2 and V is TRBV30, with a possible D match to TRBD1 (6 bases). Germline loops: CDR1 GTSNPN, CDR2 SVGIG (reference sequence). V was trimmed by 0 bases and J by 4 bases, leaving 12 bases between them. The CDR3 extends over 15 amino acids.